This TCR beta chain derives from a study of tumor-infiltrating lymphocytes in oesophageal squamous cell carcinoma. One entry per CDR3 protein, called by TCRdb with MiXCR from the PCR reads. The sample lists 3,500 or so distinct CDR3 sequences, 16% seen once, with about 25% in the top ten. As for this clonotype: The CDR3 does not close with the conserved phenylalanine or tryptophan, likely indicating a read error. The DNA is left out, because the CDR3 cannot be placed on it with certainty; the CDR3 is given as TCRdb lists it.

The CDR3 totals 14 residues, both ends included. Per germline, CDR1 MNHNS and CDR2 SASEGT. The chain combines TRBV6-1 with TRBJ2-7. Input material: esophageal tumor tissue. The TCR sequence derives from a male donor with esophageal squamous cell carcinoma. CDR3 in amino acids: CASTQEGYGYTFGS.